This T cell receptor (beta chain) came from a study of T cell responses to AZD1222 COVID-19 vaccine listed by TCRdb under 2021. Regarding the study in general: AZD1222 recipients with second doses at about 4 weeks or about 12 weeks were pooled, because spike-specific TCR depth and breadth did not differ between schedules. A total of approximately 240 trial participants underwent TCR sequencing, of whom 200 to 220 received two doses of AZD1222 and some 26 received two doses of the MenACWY control vaccine. Trial participants were enrolled by age into 18-55, 56-69 and 70-plus year subgroups, with about 150, 28 and 57 TCR-sequenced participants respectively. General conclusions and limits of the study: Epitopes outside the regions mutated in the B.1.351 and B.1.1.7 variants were reportedly recognized by nearly half of the unique spike-specific TCRs. Only a handful of AZD1222 recipients were SARS-CoV-2 seropositive at baseline, limiting conclusions about previously exposed vaccinees. CD4 TCRs associated with the vaccine covered the entire spike protein, and the dominant responses were in regions 160-218 and 743-854. The 56-69-year group was small, and its depth increase did not reach significance, likely because of low power. Participants were mostly white British and included more females than males, and it was suggested by the authors that clonal diversity may have been underestimated. A significant rise in spike-specific TCR breadth and depth was observed after two AZD1222 doses relative to day 0 and relative to MenACWY recipients. No day 14 peak-response samples were available, so repertoires were characterized only after the peak T cell response.

The CDR3 regions of human TCRbeta chains were subjected to immunosequencing. The paper's processing steps were these. TCRs in the repertoires were matched against a reference library of SARS-CoV-2-specific TCRs that had been generated with the MIRA antigen-specificity platform. Breadth was defined as the fraction of unique TCRs that were SARS-CoV-2-associated, and depth was defined as the fraction of total T cells that were SARS-CoV-2-associated. Using the MIRA data, each spike-specific TCR was mapped to the spike region that the TCR reacts to and placed in a CD4 or CD8 class. Log10-transformed breadth and depth values were compared by one-way ANOVA with Sidak's multiple comparisons tests. Entries here come from immuneACCESS through TCRdb and include only in-frame sequences with V and J called. Some clones fail to appear in such tables; in the studies checked, an unresolved V gene covers under half of the shortfall, and the cause of the remainder is unknown. V and J calls and clone size are given by that table; D and trimming were obtained from the DNA. For this sample the table gives about 130,000 clones, of which 85% to 90% were detected only once. 20% to 25% of the sample is in the top ten clones.

The junction carries 12 bases between V and J, which are trimmed by 0 bases and 4 bases respectively. The CDR3, cysteine through phenylalanine, is 16 amino acids long. Of all the DNA, just the CDR3 is kept, 48 bases in frame from base 1. CDR1 and CDR2, per the germline V gene (reference sequence), are MNHEY and SMNVEV. The time point label for this specimen denotes: baseline before first vaccination. Vaccinee samples came from UK trials COV001 and COV002, including a single-blind randomized controlled phase 2/3 trial of AZD1222 (ChAdOx1 nCoV-19) in healthy adults. For TCRbeta chain sequencing, PBMC samples were collected from trial participants at day 0 and at day 28 after the second dose. As to this clone: The antigen it binds to is not known. No qualities accompany the bases; no much larger clone lies one base away.

The sequence was collected from an adult in good health. In this chain, TRBV27 is recombined with TRBJ2-2; a tentative D match to TRBD1 spans 5 bases. Specimen: peripheral blood, collected on day 0 of AZD1222 vaccination. The bases read TGTGCCAGCAGTTTATCGGGGCAGGTCGGCACCGGGGAGCTGTTTTTT. Its protein product is CASSLSGQVGTGELFF.